These 14 T cell receptor beta chains share one sample of origin, sequenced in a study of shared clonotypes between healthy human individuals. Sequencing was performed with immunoSEQ multiplex PCR; in TCRdb, only in-frame clones are kept and a portion is missing. The sample shows under 1,100,000 clones, about 80% of them seen only once. The sample was memory CD4+ T cells sorted from blood. Subset specified: CD45RA-negative fraction. The receptor source for this set is a man aged 18 to 29 in good health.

The chain employs TRBV6-1 and TRBJ1-1, with D perhaps TRBD1 (5 bases). The V end was cut by 4 bases, the J end by 2 bases, with 8 bases between. Germline CDR1 reads MNHNS; CDR2 reads SASEGT. CDR3 length: 13 amino acids. CDR3 bases: TGTGCCAGCAGTGCCGACAGTAACACTGAAGCTTTCTTT. This gives the protein CASSADSNTEAFF.

V gene TRBV2 combines with J gene TRBJ2-3; tentative D call: TRBD2 (6 bases). The CDR3 runs to 15 residues. Germline V lookup: CDR1 SNHLY, CDR2 FYNNEI. Trimming cost V 5 bases and J 6 bases, with 18 bases left between them. For the CDR3, the DNA is TGTGCCAGCAGTAAGTTAGAGGGGAGGAGTGATACGCAGTATTTT. As protein: CASSKLEGRSDTQYF.

The CDR3 region has the DNA TGTGCCACCACTACCGGGCTGCGGGAGACCCAGTACTTC. Its translation: CATTTGLRETQYF. The rearrangement links TRBV6-1 to TRBJ2-5; no reliable D call. The ends were cut back, 10 bases at V and 5 bases at J, with 17 bases in the middle. The CDR3 covers 13 residues. Germline values: CDR1 MNHNS, CDR2 SASEGT.

This clone was seen more than once but under ten times. The rearrangement uses TRBV28 and TRBJ2-2; TRBD2 is a possible D gene (6 bases). CDR3 length: 16 amino acids. Looked up from germline, CDR1 is MDHEN and CDR2 is SYDVKM. Trimming removed 2 bases at V and 4 bases at J, with 14 bases between. This CDR3 reads CASSLNEKGGTGELFF. CDR3 sequence (DNA): TGTGCCAGCAGTTTAAATGAGAAGGGAGGCACCGGGGAGCTGTTTTTT.

The J gene is TRBJ2-7, the V gene TRBV2, with TRBD1 identical over 12 bases. Germline V lookup: CDR1 SNHLY, CDR2 FYNNEI. Trimming at V came to 9 bases and at J to 6 bases, leaving 12 bases not matched to a gene. CDR3 length: 15 amino acids. CDR3 loop: CASDRGTGGKFEQYF. The CDR3 DNA reads TGTGCCAGTGATAGAGGGACAGGGGGCAAATTCGAGCAGTACTTC.

This chain joins TRBV30 and TRBJ2-7; possibly TRBD2 for D (5 bases). The CDR3 consists of 16 residues. The germline CDR1 and CDR2 sequences are GTSNPN and SVGIG (reference sequence). V lost 3 bases to trimming and J lost 4 bases, with 22 bases between them. CDR3 region: CAWRAPIRSGLYEQYF. As DNA, the CDR3 is TGTGCCTGGAGGGCCCCAATACGGAGCGGACTTTACGAGCAGTACTTC.

This clone has only a few counts. This chain joins TRBV19 and TRBJ2-7, with a tentative D call TRBD1 (6 bases). Trimming pared 8 bases from V and 4 bases from J, leaving 24 bases between. This CDR3 has 16 amino acids. Looked up from germline, CDR1 is LNHDA and CDR2 is SQIVND (reference sequence). The CDR3 nucleotides read TGTGCCAGTTCCCTTGCATCTCCGGTACAGGGATACGAGCAGTACTTC. It encodes CASSLASPVQGYEQYF.

The chain is built from TRBV4-3 and TRBJ1-5; D call uncertain. V lost 3 bases and J lost 4, with 7 bases in between. Germline-derived CDR1 and CDR2 are LGHNA and YSLEER. The length of the CDR3 is 13 residues. The CDR3 region has the DNA TGCGCCAGCAGCCAGACCCTTAATCAGCCCCAGCATTTT. As protein: CASSQTLNQPQHF.

CDR3 in DNA: TGTGCCAGCAGCTTCTACCCCGACACAGTGAGTCAGCCCCAGCATTTT. Amino acids: CASSFYPDTVSQPQHF. This chain links TRBV7-8 with TRBJ1-5; D remains ambiguous. The CDR3 extends over 16 amino acids. CDR1 is SGHVS, CDR2 FQNEAQ, per germline. Trimming removed 3 bases from V and 6 bases from J, with 18 bases in between.

The genes are TRBV11-3 and TRBJ2-1; D uncertain. The CDR3 totals 13 residues. The germline gives CDR1 SGHNT, CDR2 YENEEA. Trimming took off 1 base at V and 11 bases at J, with 12 bases between the two ends. The CDR3 DNA reads TGTGCCAGCAGCTTAGGGGTAGTCGGGCAGCAGTTCTTC. Translated, it gives CASSLGVVGQQFF.

This rearrangement joins TRBV6-1 to TRBJ1-5; D call uncertain. V lost 2 bases, J lost 7 bases, and 6 bases lay in between. Per the germline V gene, CDR1 is MNHNS and CDR2 is SASEGT. This CDR3 is 12 amino acids long. The CDR3 nucleotides are TGTGCCAGCAGTGAATTGAGCCAGCCCCAGCATTTT. Protein: CASSELSQPQHF.

V gene TRBV5-4 combines with J gene TRBJ2-5; D perhaps matches TRBD2 (5 bases). CDR3 length: 13 amino acids. Germline lookup yields CDR1 SGHNT and CDR2 YYREEE (reference sequence). Trimming cost V 3 bases and J 5 bases, with 11 bases left between them. CDR3 DNA: TGTGCCAGCAGCTCCGGGATCGTCGAGACCCAGTACTTC. It yields the protein CASSSGIVETQYF.

The V and J genes are TRBV30 and TRBJ1-1; a weak D match, TRBD1 (5 bases). Germline loops: CDR1 GTSNPN, CDR2 SVGIG (reference sequence). This CDR3 is 13 amino acids long. V lost 4 bases and J lost 4, with 13 bases in between. CDR3 amino acids: CAWKAQGPTEAFF. CDR3 coding DNA: TGTGCCTGGAAGGCCCAGGGCCCCACTGAAGCTTTCTTT.

This CDR3 is CSALGISGYTF. The CDR3 DNA follows: TGCAGTGCTTTGGGTATATCGGGCTACACCTTC. The chain employs TRBV20-1 and TRBJ1-2; D remains unclear. The CDR3 has 11 amino acids. V dropped 5 bases and J dropped 8 bases, with 12 bases sitting between them. Looked up from germline, CDR1 is DFQATT and CDR2 is SNEGSKA (reference sequence).